This entry concerns a single T cell receptor beta chain. The entry originates in a study of blood T cell repertoires in COVID-19. The protocol was immunoSEQ multiplex PCR, while the TCRdb copy is restricted to in-frame clones and leaves out a portion. The table has fewer than 250,000 clones, around 83% seen once. The CDR3 is made up of 16 amino acids. The junction had 11 bases not matched to a gene; V was cut back by 2 bases and J by 8 bases. Germline lookup yields CDR1 SGHTA and CDR2 FQGNSA. Up to 2 weeks before entering the study, exposed participants had met a COVID-19 case. Source material: PBMCs or T cells enriched from blood (not recorded which). This rearrangement joins TRBV7-2 to TRBJ2-1; TRBD2 aligns across 8 bases. This clonotype was sampled from a woman under 40 who had been exposed to COVID-19. This CDR3 is CASSLSYGGGSYEQFF. CDR3 bases: TGTGCCAGCAGCTTATCCTACGGGGGGGGCAGCTATGAGCAGTTCTTC.